The source of this T cell receptor (beta chain) is a study of blood T cell repertoires in COVID-19. Looking at the study overall: T cells, B-cell-depleted T cells, or PBMCs provided the cDNA or gDNA that served as material.

What the recovered Cohort 3 donors had was two negative PCRs, clearance, or symptom resolution. The length of the CDR3 is 15 residues. Germline assignment: CDR1 SGDLS and CDR2 YYNGEE. Trimming took off 3 bases at V and 6 bases at J, with 13 bases between the two ends. This clone was counted once. Authors' processing steps: Amplification of reference gene primers provided the estimated nucleated cell counts. Some clones are missing from TCRdb's copy, which holds only in-frame ones; the method was immunoSEQ multiplex PCR. Clone size and V and J calls were adopted from that table, with D and trimming inferred from the DNA. The table records some 250,000 clones, 80% to 90% of them present only once.

What was sequenced was PBMCs or T cells enriched from blood (not recorded which). The chain links TRBV9 to TRBJ1-6; the D gene is possibly TRBD1 (5 bases). The TCR originated in a woman between 50 and 59 years old who had recovered from COVID-19. The CDR3 sequence: CASSEQGERNSPLHF. The CDR3 DNA reads as TGTGCCAGCAGCGAGCAGGGTGAACGTAATTCACCCCTCCACTTT.